A single sample is the source of the 10 T cell receptor beta chains below, sequenced in a study of identical twins. MiXCR was run by TCRdb on the 5' RACE reads, yielding one entry per CDR3 protein. The sample includes about 700,000 distinct CDR3 sequences, under 9% seen only once; the top ten take 0.75% to 1%. Another study also made use of these data, one on yellow fever vaccine responses in identical twins.

The sequenced material came from PBMCs. Receptors were obtained from a woman aged 18-29 years in good health.

At least ten counts were recorded for this clonotype. The V gene is TRBV12-3 or TRBV12-4, the J gene TRBJ2-3; a weak D match, TRBD2 (6 bases). The CDR3 sequence is 17 residues long. V lost 5 bases, J lost 1 base, and 19 bases lay in between. Here the CDR3 reads CASSTIRDSAGTDTQYF. The CDR3, as DNA: TGTGCCAGCAGTACGATACGGGACTCGGCGGGCACAGATACGCAGTATTTT.

This clonotype appeared a few times. The chain employs TRBV10-3 and TRBJ1-1; no definite D call. There are 14 residues in the CDR3. The germline CDR1 and CDR2 sequences are ENHRY and SYGVKD. Trimming stripped 6 bases from V and 3 bases from J, with 14 bases between. CDR3 in amino acids: CAISRADGDTEAFF. The CDR3, as DNA: TGTGCCATCAGCCGGGCTGACGGGGACACTGAAGCTTTCTTT.

The sample holds a few counts of this clonotype. The chain links TRBV6-1 to TRBJ2-5; D unresolved. This CDR3 is 14 amino acids long. V lost 7 bases to trimming and J lost 2 bases, with 14 bases between them. Germline loops: CDR1 MNHNS, CDR2 SASEGT. CDR3 region: CASIESLLQETQYF. The CDR3 nucleotides read TGTGCCAGCATCGAGTCGCTACTACAAGAGACCCAGTACTTC.

In DNA form, the CDR3 reads TGCAGTGCTAGTGCTAGAGACAGGGCGGGCGGCTACACCTTC. Its translation: CSASARDRAGGYTF. This chain uses TRBV20-1 with TRBJ1-2, with 7 bases fitting TRBD1. This CDR3 spans 14 amino acids. V dropped 3 bases and J dropped 8; count of bases not matched to a gene: 12. Germline CDR1 reads DFQATT; CDR2 reads SNEGSKA (reference sequence).

There are a few counts of this clonotype. The chain combines TRBV6-4 with TRBJ1-6, with a weak D call TRBD1 (6 bases). The CDR3 covers 14 residues. Between the trimmed V and J ends, which lost 0 bases and 7 bases, there was a span of 7 bases. Germline CDR1 reads MRHNA; CDR2 reads SNTAGT. The CDR3 reads CASSDSDSNSPLHF. The CDR3 DNA is TGTGCCAGCAGTGACTCGGACAGCAATTCACCCCTCCACTTT.

The V and J genes are TRBV7-3 and TRBJ2-3; D is unclear. CDR1 is SGHTA and CDR2 is FQGTGA in the germline V gene. Trimming left V 1 base short and J 0 bases short, with 8 bases between. This CDR3 contains 15 residues. Written as DNA, the CDR3 is TGTGCCAGCAGCTTAATAGGCAGGAGCACAGATACGCAGTATTTT. Translated, it gives CASSLIGRSTDTQYF.

This clonotype was recorded a few times. The V gene is TRBV7-9, the J gene TRBJ2-3; D ambiguous. V lost 3 bases to trimming and J lost 0 bases, with 10 bases between them. The length of the CDR3 is 15 residues. Germline assignment: CDR1 SEHNR and CDR2 FQNEAQ (reference sequence). CDR3 nucleotide sequence: TGTGCCAGCAGCTTGTTGTTATCTAGCACAGATACGCAGTATTTT. It translates to CASSLLLSSTDTQYF.

Only a few counts were recorded for this clonotype. Here the CDR3 reads CASSQGGGANVLTF. The CDR3 bases are TGTGCCAGCAGCCAAGGGGGTGGGGCCAACGTCCTGACTTTC. The rearrangement uses TRBV3-1 and TRBJ2-6, with unresolved D. CDR1 and CDR2 (germline): LGHDT, YNNKEL (reference sequence). This CDR3 region has 14 residues. The V end lost 1 base, the J end lost 3 bases, and 4 bases lay between the germline ends.

This clonotype has a handful of counts. The chain employs TRBV7-9 and TRBJ2-1, with D perhaps assigned TRBD1 or TRBD2 (5 bases each). This CDR3 spans 14 amino acids. Germline CDR1 SEHNR, CDR2 FQNEAQ (reference sequence). The V gene lost 5 bases and the J gene lost 4 bases, with 12 bases spanning the gap. For the CDR3, the DNA is TGTGCCAGCAGCCCGAGGGACGGATACAATGAGCAGTTCTTC. Its protein is CASSPRDGYNEQFF.

The chain joins TRBV20-1 to TRBJ2-5, with no clear D. Germline V CDR1 and CDR2: DFQATT, SNEGSKA (reference sequence). Trimming stripped 6 bases from V and 1 base from J, with 12 bases between. CDR3 length: 13 residues. The CDR3 DNA reads TGCAGTGCCGCAGGCGTCATCCAAGAGACCCAGTACTTC. It translates to CSAAGVIQETQYF.